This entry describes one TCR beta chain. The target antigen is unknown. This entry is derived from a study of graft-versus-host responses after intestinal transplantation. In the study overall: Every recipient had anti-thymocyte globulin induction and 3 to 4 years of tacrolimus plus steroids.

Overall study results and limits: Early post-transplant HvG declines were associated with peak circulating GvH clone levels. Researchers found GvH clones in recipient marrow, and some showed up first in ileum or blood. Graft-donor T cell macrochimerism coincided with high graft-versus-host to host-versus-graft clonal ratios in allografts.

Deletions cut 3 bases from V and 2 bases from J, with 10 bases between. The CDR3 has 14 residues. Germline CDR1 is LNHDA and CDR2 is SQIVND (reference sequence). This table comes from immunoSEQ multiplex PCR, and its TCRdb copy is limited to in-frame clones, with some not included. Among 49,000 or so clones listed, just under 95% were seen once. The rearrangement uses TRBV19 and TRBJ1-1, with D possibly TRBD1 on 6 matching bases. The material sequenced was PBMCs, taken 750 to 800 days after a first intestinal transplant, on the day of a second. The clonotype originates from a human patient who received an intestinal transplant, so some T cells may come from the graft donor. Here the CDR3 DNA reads TGTGCCAGTAGTATCGGGGGACAAAACACTGAAGCTTTCTTT. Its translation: CASSIGGQNTEAFF.